The 25 T cell receptor beta chains below all came from one sample that was sequenced in a study of long-term antiretroviral therapy in people with HIV. The assay, immunoSEQ v3.0, was run at survey level. Data came from immunoSEQ multiplex PCR; TCRdb stores just in-frame clones and leaves some out. In the table there are around 25,000 clones, roughly 79% of which are singletons. The material was unsorted PBMCs, obtained 1.1 years before starting antiretroviral therapy. The receptor set was obtained from a woman aged 40 to 50 with HIV.

The rearrangement joins TRBV29-1 to TRBJ2-2, with 7 nucleotides matching TRBD2. Germline lookup yields CDR1 SQVTM and CDR2 ANQGSEA. The CDR3 totals 14 residues. V lost 2 bases and J lost 7; bases outside the gene matches: 7. This chain's CDR3 is CSVEPPGEGGELFF. As DNA, the CDR3 is TGCAGCGTTGAACCGCCTGGGGAGGGCGGGGAGCTGTTTTTT.

This clone was seen a handful of times. The CDR3 is CASSFSTGSLAGELFF. The CDR3 coding sequence is TGTGCCAGCAGCTTTTCTACAGGGTCCCTCGCCGGGGAGCTGTTTTTT. The V gene is TRBV11-3, the J gene TRBJ2-2, with a tentative D call TRBD1 (6 bases). The germline CDR1 and CDR2 sequences are SGHNT and YENEEA. V was pared by 3 bases and J by 6 bases, with 17 bases between. The CDR3 length is 16 residues.

The J gene is TRBJ1-3, the V gene TRBV19, with D possibly TRBD1 on 6 matching bases. Germline V gene lookup returns CDR1 LNHDA and CDR2 SQIVND (reference sequence). This CDR3 contains 17 residues. Trimming shortened V by 4 bases and J by 0 bases, and 16 bases separated the two germline ends. Written as DNA, the CDR3 is TGTGCCAGTAGTAAACCCCGACAGGCGATCTCTGGAAACACCATATATTTT. Translating gives CASSKPRQAISGNTIYF.

The genes are TRBV29-1 and TRBJ1-1, with D perhaps matching TRBD1 (5 bases). Germline-derived CDR1 and CDR2 are SQVTM and ANQGSEA. This CDR3 is built from 13 residues. V was trimmed by 4 bases and J by 5 bases, leaving 14 bases between them. Written as DNA, the CDR3 is TGCAGCGTTGCGCTAGACAGTAGGACTGAAGCTTTCTTT. Protein sequence: CSVALDSRTEAFF.

The chain links TRBV6-1 to TRBJ1-5, with unresolved D. Germline assignment: CDR1 MNHNS and CDR2 SASEGT. This CDR3 spans 14 amino acids. The ends were cut back, 6 bases at V and 0 bases at J, with 9 bases in the middle. The CDR3 loop is CASSLVRSNQPQHF. The CDR3 DNA reads as TGTGCCAGCAGCCTCGTCCGTAGCAATCAGCCCCAGCATTTT.

V is TRBV7-9 and J is TRBJ1-1; D might be TRBD1 (6 bases). From germline, CDR1 is SEHNR and CDR2 FQNEAQ (reference sequence). The CDR3 consists of 11 residues. V was shortened by 5 bases and J by 7 bases, with 8 bases between the two germline ends. The CDR3 loop reads CASSRTDEAFF. The CDR3, as DNA: TGTGCCAGCAGCAGGACAGATGAAGCTTTCTTT.

The rearrangement joins TRBV5-1 to TRBJ2-2; D is ambiguous. Germline lookup yields CDR1 SGHRS and CDR2 YFSETQ. Trimming stripped 0 bases from V and 0 bases from J, with 6 bases between. There are 15 residues in the CDR3. This chain's CDR3 is CASSLAVANTGELFF. In DNA form, the CDR3 reads TGCGCCAGCAGCTTGGCCGTAGCGAACACCGGGGAGCTGTTTTTT. Together with reference TRBV5-1 and TRBJ2-2, the CDR3 gives the full variable domain: KAGVTQTPRYLIKTRGQQVTLSCSPISGHRSVSWYQQTPGQGLQFLFEYFSETQRNKGNFPGRFSGRQFSNSRSEMNVSTLELGDSALYLCASSLAVANTGELFFGEGSRLTVL.

The chain couples TRBV9 to TRBJ1-3; TRBD1 matches at 8 bases. V lost 2 bases and J lost 5; bases outside the gene matches: 9. The germline V gene encodes CDR1 SGDLS and CDR2 YYNGEE. CDR3 length equals 16 residues. CDR3 region: CASSVGQGMERNTIYF. CDR3 nucleotide sequence: TGTGCCAGCAGCGTCGGACAGGGAATGGAAAGAAACACCATATATTTT.

The chain couples TRBV6-5 to TRBJ1-1, with 11 bases matching TRBD1. This CDR3 is 16 amino acids long. Looked up from germline, CDR1 is MNHEY and CDR2 is SVGAGI. V lost 4 bases to trimming and J lost 7 bases; unmatched junction nucleotides: 11. CDR3 residues: CASSSLWTGGADEAFF. In DNA form, the CDR3 reads TGTGCCAGCAGTTCCCTTTGGACAGGGGGCGCCGATGAAGCTTTCTTT.

The rearrangement uses TRBV6-6 and TRBJ1-2; D uncertain. Germline assignment: CDR1 MNHNY and CDR2 SVGAGI (reference sequence). CDR3 length: 10 residues. The V end was cut by 6 bases, the J end by 6 bases, with 5 bases between. CDR3 bases: TGTGCCAGCAGGTCTGATGGCTACACCTTC. Residues: CASRSDGYTF.

This chain connects TRBV6-5 to TRBJ1-1; the D gene is possibly TRBD1 (5 bases). V lost 2 bases to trimming and J lost 7 bases, with 14 bases between them. The CDR3 contains 14 residues. Germline V gene lookup returns CDR1 MNHEY and CDR2 SVGAGI. This CDR3 is CASSYRGETVEAFF. The CDR3 nucleotides are TGTGCCAGCAGTTACAGGGGCGAGACAGTTGAAGCTTTCTTT.

This sequence joins TRBV5-4 and TRBJ2-1, with 9 bases identical to TRBD2. The length of the CDR3 is 15 residues. The J segment lost 9 bases and the V segment lost 4 bases, leaving 11 bases of the junction unmatched. Germline assignment: CDR1 SGHNT and CDR2 YYREEE (reference sequence). DNA for the CDR3: TGTGCCAGCAGCCCCCTGGGGGCGGGAGGGGGTGAGCAGTTCTTC. Its translation is CASSPLGAGGGEQFF. Full variable domain (rest looked up from reference TRBV5-4 and TRBJ2-1): ETGVTQSPTHLIKTRGQQVTLRCSSQSGHNTVSWYQQALGQGPQFIFQYYREEENGRGNFPPRFSGLQFPNYSSELNVNALELDDSALYLCASSPLGAGGGEQFFGPGTRLTVL.

By sample share, this clone is large. The CDR3 nucleotides are TGTGCCAGTCTTGACGGATTTAATGAAAAACTGTTTTTT. Its protein product is CASLDGFNEKLFF. The chain has TRBV6-6 and TRBJ1-4; no reliable D call. Per germline, CDR1 MNHNY and CDR2 SVGAGI (reference sequence). The length of the CDR3 is 13 residues. V was cut by 9 bases and J by 4 bases, with 12 bases left in between.

V is TRBV7-9 and J is TRBJ1-2; TRBD1 aligns across 7 bases. The CDR3 is 14 amino acids. V was clipped by 6 bases and J by 8 bases; unmatched bases: 12. Germline CDR1 and CDR2: SEHNR and FQNEAQ (reference sequence). The DNA of the CDR3 is TGTGCCAGCAGTCCCAGGGGGGATTTCAAGGGCTACACCTTC. This translates into CASSPRGDFKGYTF.

This clone has just one count. This rearrangement joins TRBV11-3 to TRBJ1-1; 8 bases map to TRBD1. The CDR3 loop spans 15 amino acids. V shed 4 bases and J 7 bases; nucleotides not matched to a gene: 11. CDR1 is SGHNT, CDR2 YENEEA, per germline. CDR3 DNA: TGTGCCAGCAGCTCGCGGGGGCAGGGGGCTAGTGAAGCTTTCTTT. Its translation: CASSSRGQGASEAFF.

The rearrangement uses TRBV27 and TRBJ2-4; D is perhaps TRBD1 (6 bases). V was cut by 2 bases and J by 0 bases, with 11 bases left in between. The CDR3 loop spans 16 amino acids. Germline V lookup: CDR1 MNHEY, CDR2 SMNVEV (reference sequence). The CDR3 spells CASSLGTNLAKNIQYF. CDR3 nucleotides: TGTGCCAGCAGTTTAGGGACAAATCTAGCCAAAAACATTCAGTACTTC.

This clone was counted a single time. The chain carries TRBV6-5 and TRBJ2-1; 14 positions agree with TRBD2. The CDR3 totals 14 residues. With V trimmed by 10 bases and J by 6 bases, 5 bases remained unmatched. Germline CDR1 reads MNHEY; CDR2 reads SVGAGI. CDR3 in amino acids: CATWTSGGFNEQFF. The CDR3 DNA follows: TGTGCCACTTGGACTAGCGGGGGGTTCAATGAGCAGTTCTTC.

This clone was seen a handful of times. The V and J genes are TRBV5-1 and TRBJ1-1; D is possibly TRBD1 (5 bases). The V and J ends lost 7 bases and 3 bases respectively, with 13 bases between them. There are 13 residues in the CDR3. Looked up from germline, CDR1 is SGHRS and CDR2 is YFSETQ. The CDR3 bases are TGCGCCAGCTCAAGGGGCTGGGACACTGAAGCTTTCTTT. Residues: CASSRGWDTEAFF.

This chain connects TRBV5-1 to TRBJ1-2; possibly TRBD1 for D (5 bases). The CDR3 totals 13 residues. CDR1 and CDR2 from the germline V gene are SGHRS and YFSETQ. The V gene lost 4 bases and the J gene lost 6 bases, with 13 bases spanning the gap. CDR3 sequence: CASSQSGIHGYTF. As DNA, the CDR3 is TGCGCCAGCAGCCAATCAGGGATTCATGGCTACACCTTC.

V usage is TRBV20-1 and J usage is TRBJ1-1, with 8 nucleotides matching TRBD1. This CDR3 contains 11 residues. V lost 5 bases, J lost 8 bases, and 4 bases stayed unmatched. Germline V gene data show CDR1 as DFQATT and CDR2 as SNEGSKA (reference sequence). CDR3 amino acids: CSAPGQGEAFF. The DNA of the CDR3 is TGCAGTGCTCCTGGACAGGGCGAAGCTTTCTTT.

In this sample, this clone turned up a few times. The gene calls are TRBV6-5 and TRBJ2-2; D remains unclear. The germline V and J ends were trimmed by 2 bases and 5 bases, with 6 bases remaining between them. CDR1 and CDR2 (germline): MNHEY, SVGAGI. The length of the CDR3 is 13 residues. CDR3: CASSYKETGELFF. In DNA form, the CDR3 reads TGTGCCAGCAGTTACAAGGAGACCGGGGAGCTGTTTTTT.

V and J are TRBV6-5 and TRBJ1-1, with D uncertain. The CDR3 is made up of 13 amino acids. Germline assignment: CDR1 MNHEY and CDR2 SVGAGI. The V and J ends lost 5 bases and 4 bases respectively, with 11 bases between them. CDR3 DNA sequence: TGTGCCAGCAGTCGAACAGTCCGCACTGAAGCTTTCTTT. Residues: CASSRTVRTEAFF.

The chain uses TRBV14 and TRBJ2-7, with 7 bases lining up with TRBD2. The CDR3 runs to 15 residues. Germline V lookup: CDR1 SGHDN, CDR2 FVKESK. V was pared by 2 bases and J by 4 bases, with 8 bases of the junction left unmatched. Here the CDR3 reads CASSQTGLGGYEQYF. Written as DNA, the CDR3 is TGTGCCAGCAGCCAAACCGGACTAGGTGGTTACGAGCAGTACTTC.

This chain joins TRBV14 and TRBJ2-3; no reliable D call. This CDR3 is built from 11 residues. V was shortened by 1 base and J by 8 bases, with 4 bases between the two germline ends. Per germline, CDR1 SGHDN and CDR2 FVKESK. The CDR3 bases are TGTGCCAGCAGCCAAGGGACTACGCAGTATTTT. Translated: CASSQGTTQYF.

V usage is TRBV6-5 and J usage is TRBJ2-7, with 10 nucleotides matching TRBD2. This CDR3 is built from 14 residues. V shed 5 bases and J 1 base; nucleotides not matched to a gene: 2. In germline, CDR1 is MNHEY, CDR2 SVGAGI. In DNA form, the CDR3 reads TGTGCCAGCAGTACGGGACTAGCGTCCTACGAGCAGTACTTC. It is translated as CASSTGLASYEQYF.